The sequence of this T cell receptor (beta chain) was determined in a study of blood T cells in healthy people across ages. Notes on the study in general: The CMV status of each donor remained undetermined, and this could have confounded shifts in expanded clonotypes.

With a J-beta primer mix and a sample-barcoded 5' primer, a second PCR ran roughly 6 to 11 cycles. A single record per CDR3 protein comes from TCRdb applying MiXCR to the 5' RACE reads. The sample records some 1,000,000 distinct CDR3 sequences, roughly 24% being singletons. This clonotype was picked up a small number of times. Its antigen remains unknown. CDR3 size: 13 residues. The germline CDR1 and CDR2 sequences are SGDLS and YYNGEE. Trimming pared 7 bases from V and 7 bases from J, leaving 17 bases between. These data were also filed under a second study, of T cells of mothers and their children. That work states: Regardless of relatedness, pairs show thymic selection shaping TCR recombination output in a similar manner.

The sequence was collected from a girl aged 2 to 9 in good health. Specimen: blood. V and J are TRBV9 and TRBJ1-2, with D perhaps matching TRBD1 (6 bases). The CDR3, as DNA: TGTGCCAGCGGAGACAGGTTTGACCCTGGCTACACCTTC. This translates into CASGDRFDPGYTF.